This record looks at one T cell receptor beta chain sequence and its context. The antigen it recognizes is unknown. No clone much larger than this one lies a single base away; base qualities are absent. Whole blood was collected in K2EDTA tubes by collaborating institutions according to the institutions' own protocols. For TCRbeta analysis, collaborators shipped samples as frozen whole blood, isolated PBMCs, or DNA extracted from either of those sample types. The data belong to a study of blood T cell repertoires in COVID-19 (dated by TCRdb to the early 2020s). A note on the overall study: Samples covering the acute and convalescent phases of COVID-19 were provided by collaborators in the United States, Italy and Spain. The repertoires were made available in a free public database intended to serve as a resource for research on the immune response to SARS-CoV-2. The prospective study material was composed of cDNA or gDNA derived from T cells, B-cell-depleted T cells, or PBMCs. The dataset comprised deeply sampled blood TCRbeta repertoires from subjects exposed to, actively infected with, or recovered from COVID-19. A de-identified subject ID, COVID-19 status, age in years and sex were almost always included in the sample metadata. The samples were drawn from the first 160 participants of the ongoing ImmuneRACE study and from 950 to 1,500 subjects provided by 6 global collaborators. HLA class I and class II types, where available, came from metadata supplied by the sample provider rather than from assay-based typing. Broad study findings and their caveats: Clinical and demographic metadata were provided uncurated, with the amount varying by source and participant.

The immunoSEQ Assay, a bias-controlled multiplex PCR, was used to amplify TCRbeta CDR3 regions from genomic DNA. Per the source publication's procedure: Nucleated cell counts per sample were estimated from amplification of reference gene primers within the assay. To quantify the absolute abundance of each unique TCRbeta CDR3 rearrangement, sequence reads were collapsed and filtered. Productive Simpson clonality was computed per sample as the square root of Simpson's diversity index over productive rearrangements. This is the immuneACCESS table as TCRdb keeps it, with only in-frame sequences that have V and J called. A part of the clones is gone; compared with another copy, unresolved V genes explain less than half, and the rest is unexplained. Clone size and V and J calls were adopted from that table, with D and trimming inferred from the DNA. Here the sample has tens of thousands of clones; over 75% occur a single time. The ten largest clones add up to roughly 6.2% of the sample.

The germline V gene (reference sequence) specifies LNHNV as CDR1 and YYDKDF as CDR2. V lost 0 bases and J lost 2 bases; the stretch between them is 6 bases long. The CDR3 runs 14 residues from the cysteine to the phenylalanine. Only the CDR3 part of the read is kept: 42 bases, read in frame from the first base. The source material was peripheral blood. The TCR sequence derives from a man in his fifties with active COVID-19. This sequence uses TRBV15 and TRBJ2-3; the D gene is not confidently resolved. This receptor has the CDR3 CATSRDSNTDTQYF. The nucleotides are TGTGCCACCAGCAGAGATTCAAACACAGATACGCAGTATTTT.